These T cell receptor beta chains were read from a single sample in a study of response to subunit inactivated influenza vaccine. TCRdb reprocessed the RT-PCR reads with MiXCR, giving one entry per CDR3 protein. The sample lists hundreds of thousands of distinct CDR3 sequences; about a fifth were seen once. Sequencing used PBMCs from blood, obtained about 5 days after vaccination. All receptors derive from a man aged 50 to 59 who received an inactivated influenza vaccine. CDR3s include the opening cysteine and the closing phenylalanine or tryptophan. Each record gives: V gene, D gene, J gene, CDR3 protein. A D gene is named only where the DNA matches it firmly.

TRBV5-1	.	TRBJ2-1	CASSSNGASEQFF
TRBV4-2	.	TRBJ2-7	CASSPSGGTLKFYEQYF
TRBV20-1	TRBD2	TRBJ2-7	CSATSGRKGLYEQYF
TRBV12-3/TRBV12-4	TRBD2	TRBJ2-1	CASSLSAGGAINEQFF
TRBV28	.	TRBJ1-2	CASSLGAAYGYTF
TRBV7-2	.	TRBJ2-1	CASSPGTLNEQFF
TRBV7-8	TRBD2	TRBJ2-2	CASGGLARAGELFF
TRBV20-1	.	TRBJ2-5	CSARDQGRGWETQYF
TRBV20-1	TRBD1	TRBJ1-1	CSARRGLDTEAFF
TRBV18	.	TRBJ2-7	CASSPTVTIYEQYF
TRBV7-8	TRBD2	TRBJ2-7	CASSLITSGDEQYF
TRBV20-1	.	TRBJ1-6	CSASRGSSYNSPLHF
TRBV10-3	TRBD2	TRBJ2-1	CAISELSGGAPYNEQFF
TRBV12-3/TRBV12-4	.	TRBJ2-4	CASSFGPVAKNIQYF
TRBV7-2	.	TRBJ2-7	CASSLAREAYEQYF
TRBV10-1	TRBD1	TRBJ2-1	CASSPGTGGLEEQFF
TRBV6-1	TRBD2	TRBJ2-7	CASSSGRASYEQYF
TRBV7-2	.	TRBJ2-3	CASSLRPRSTDTQYF
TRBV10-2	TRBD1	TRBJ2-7	CASSESNRGTYEQYF
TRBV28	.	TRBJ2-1	CASSVAVKEQFF
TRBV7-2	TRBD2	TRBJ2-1	CASSSHLGGGAQEQFF
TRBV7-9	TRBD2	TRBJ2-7	CASSHRTSGYYEQYF
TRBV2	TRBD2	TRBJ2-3	CASKQREADTQYF
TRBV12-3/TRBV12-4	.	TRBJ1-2	CASSLSSTYGYTF